The 28 T cell receptor beta chains listed next were all sequenced from one sample in a study of T cells expressing NK-cell markers. For each CDR3 protein, TCRdb gives one entry from its re-call of the 5' RACE reads, without DNA. Its listing shows roughly 280,000 distinct CDR3 sequences. Sequencing was performed on blood T cells: a sorted CD56 or NKG2C T cell subset, CD4+ or CD8+ T cells, or bulk PBMC T cells (not recorded which). The receptor source for this set is a man aged 18 to 30 in good health.

The rearrangement joins TRBV5-4 to TRBJ2-7; TCRdb picks TRBD2, but there is no DNA to check that call. The germline gives CDR1 SGHNT, CDR2 YYREEE (reference sequence). This CDR3 spans 14 amino acids. CDR3 amino acids: CASSLGGIRGEQYF.

CDR3 loop: CASSFDRAAYEQYF. The rearrangement joins TRBV7-2 to TRBJ2-7; checking the TCRdb D call of TRBD1 is not possible without DNA. The CDR3 has 14 residues. Germline lookup yields CDR1 SGHTA and CDR2 FQGNSA. Looking up the rest from reference TRBV7-2 and TRBJ2-7 gives the full variable domain: GAGVSQSPSNKVTEKGKDVELRCDPISGHTALYWYRQSLGQGLEFLIYFQGNSAPDKSGLPSDRFSAERTGGSVSTLTIQRTQQEDSAVYLCASSFDRAAYEQYFGPGTRLTVT.

The chain employs TRBV24-1 and TRBJ1-5; the D gene TCRdb calls, TRBD1, cannot be checked with no DNA. CDR1 is KGHDR and CDR2 is SFDVKD in the germline V gene. This CDR3 has 16 amino acids. The CDR3 protein is CATSDGTGTNNQPQHF.

V usage is TRBV10-3 and J usage is TRBJ1-4; as DNA is missing, the TRBD1 call by TCRdb cannot be tested. This CDR3 comprises 13 residues. CDR1 ENHRY and CDR2 SYGVKD come from the germline V gene. The CDR3 loop reads CATQRGANEKLFF.

The CDR3 reads CASSPWTDNNQPQHF. This chain uses TRBV7-9 with TRBJ1-5; TCRdb lists TRBD1, though no DNA is available to test this call. The CDR3 contains 15 residues. Per the germline V gene, CDR1 is SEHNR and CDR2 is FQNEAQ (reference sequence).

The CDR3: CASSLEASGAYNEQFF. This chain joins TRBV12-3 or TRBV12-4 and TRBJ2-1; TCRdb designates TRBD2, a call that cannot be tested without DNA. This CDR3 comprises 16 residues.

The J gene is TRBJ1-6, the V gene TRBV12-3 or TRBV12-4. This CDR3 comprises 15 residues. The CDR3 here is CASSPGRRDLSPLHF.

The J gene is TRBJ2-3, the V gene TRBV10-2; TCRdb's assignment of TRBD2 cannot be checked, as there is no DNA. In germline, CDR1 is WSHSY, CDR2 SAAADI. This CDR3 has 17 amino acids. The CDR3: CASRDSGRVEGTDTQYF.

The V call is TRBV11-2, the J call TRBJ1-5. CDR1 and CDR2 from the germline V gene are SGHAT and FQNNGV. The CDR3 covers 13 residues. The CDR3 loop reads CASSISQDQPQHF. The full variable domain, in which reference TRBV11-2 and TRBJ1-5 provide the parts outside the CDR3, is EAGVAQSPRYKIIEKRQSVAFWCNPISGHATLYWYQQILGQGPKLLIQFQNNGVVDDSQLPKDRFSAERLKGVDSTLKIQPAKLEDSAVYLCASSISQDQPQHFGDGTRLSIL.

The chain joins TRBV10-3 to TRBJ2-1; TCRdb reports TRBD2, a call that lacks DNA to check it against. This CDR3 contains 16 residues. Germline-derived CDR1 and CDR2 are ENHRY and SYGVKD. The CDR3 reads CAIRDPSRTRPNEQFF.

The J gene is TRBJ2-1, the V gene TRBV7-9; with no DNA, the TCRdb D assignment of TRBD2 cannot be verified. CDR1 is SEHNR, CDR2 FQNEAQ, per germline (reference sequence). The CDR3 runs 12 residues. Here the CDR3 reads CASSQTSGVQFF.

This chain connects TRBV5-5 to TRBJ2-3; TCRdb names TRBD1, which stays unverified in the absence of DNA. The CDR3 contains 15 residues. CDR1 is SGHKS, CDR2 YYEKEE, per germline (reference sequence). CDR3 region: CASSLLGGYTDTQYF.

The chain carries TRBV27 and TRBJ2-1; the D call of TRBD2 rests on TCRdb alone, since no DNA is present to check it. CDR1 is MNHEY, CDR2 SMNVEV, per germline (reference sequence). This CDR3 spans 16 amino acids. CDR3 protein: CASSSQRLAGGREQFF.

The rearrangement uses TRBV29-1 and TRBJ2-1. CDR1 and CDR2 (germline): SQVTM, ANQGSEA. The CDR3 consists of 14 residues. The CDR3 loop reads CSVASLHSSNEQFF.

This sequence joins TRBV4-3 and TRBJ2-5. CDR1 and CDR2 (germline): LGHNA, YSLEER. The length of the CDR3 is 14 residues. The CDR3 sequence is CASSQDWGEETQYF.

The CDR3 loop reads CSATSRAYANEQFF. This sequence joins TRBV20-1 and TRBJ2-1. Germline V gene data show CDR1 as DFQATT and CDR2 as SNEGSKA (reference sequence). The CDR3 length is 14 residues.

This chain connects TRBV6-5 to TRBJ1-5. The CDR3 is 15 residues long. CDR1 MNHEY and CDR2 SVGAGI come from the germline V gene. The CDR3 reads CASSSGQSNNQPQHF.

The V gene is TRBV5-1, the J gene TRBJ2-7. The CDR3 is 14 residues long. Germline lookup yields CDR1 SGHRS and CDR2 YFSETQ. CDR3 residues: CASSFEWGDYEQYF. Complete variable domain (other parts from reference TRBV5-1 and TRBJ2-7): KAGVTQTPRYLIKTRGQQVTLSCSPISGHRSVSWYQQTPGQGLQFLFEYFSETQRNKGNFPGRFSGRQFSNSRSEMNVSTLELGDSALYLCASSFEWGDYEQYFGPGTRLTVT.

This chain uses TRBV12-3 or TRBV12-4 with TRBJ2-2; TCRdb's D call of TRBD1 is untestable without DNA. The CDR3 length is 15 residues. CDR3 in amino acids: CASIFGQAYPGELFF.

The genes are TRBV3-1 and TRBJ2-3; with no DNA, the TCRdb D assignment of TRBD2 cannot be verified. Germline V gene data show CDR1 as LGHDT and CDR2 as YNNKEL (reference sequence). This CDR3 spans 15 amino acids. CDR3 sequence: CASSSSSAGTDTQYF.

The rearrangement uses TRBV28 and TRBJ2-1; TCRdb's D gene call, TRBD2, goes unchecked for lack of DNA. CDR1 MDHEN and CDR2 SYDVKM come from the germline V gene. There are 16 residues in the CDR3. CDR3 sequence reads: CASSSIPSGRNNEQFF.

The J gene is TRBJ1-5, the V gene TRBV20-1. The germline CDR1 and CDR2 sequences are DFQATT and SNEGSKA (reference sequence). CDR3 length equals 13 residues. CDR3 protein: CSARRESSKPQHF.

The rearrangement joins TRBV18 to TRBJ1-1. This CDR3 has 15 residues. From germline, CDR1 is KGHSH and CDR2 LQKENI. This CDR3 reads CASSPPLADNTEAFF.

The genes are TRBV29-1 and TRBJ2-2; absent DNA, TCRdb's TRBD2 call cannot be checked. This CDR3 has 14 amino acids. Germline assignment: CDR1 SQVTM and CDR2 ANQGSEA. The CDR3 sequence: CSVDVAGVSGELFF.

The chain links TRBV12-3 or TRBV12-4 to TRBJ2-7. The CDR3 totals 14 residues. The CDR3 loop is CASSTIGTSYEQYF.

The V and J genes are TRBV10-3 and TRBJ2-3. From germline, CDR1 is ENHRY and CDR2 SYGVKD. This CDR3 comprises 11 residues. CDR3 residues: CAISDLETQYF.

The chain joins TRBV12-3 or TRBV12-4 to TRBJ2-1; the TCRdb D gene call, TRBD2, has no DNA to confirm it. The CDR3 contains 14 residues. Here the CDR3 reads CASTSGILFREQFF.

The CDR3 sequence: CASSPPPGQGAYTQYF. The V call is TRBV7-2, the J call TRBJ2-3; TCRdb calls TRBD1, which cannot be checked without DNA. The CDR3 has 16 residues. Germline V lookup: CDR1 SGHTA, CDR2 FQGNSA. Full variable domain (remainder filled in from reference TRBV7-2 and TRBJ2-3): GAGVSQSPSNKVTEKGKDVELRCDPISGHTALYWYRQSLGQGLEFLIYFQGNSAPDKSGLPSDRFSAERTGGSVSTLTIQRTQQEDSAVYLCASSPPPGQGAYTQYFGPGTRLTVL.